This is a list of T cell receptor beta chains from one sample in a study of T cells in Graves' hyperthyroidism and ophthalmopathy. From the multiplex PCR reads, TCRdb called clonotypes with MiXCR, one entry per CDR3 protein. The table has about 640,000 distinct CDR3 sequences, less than 25% seen once; the top ten hold about 35%. Sequencing input: blood. The origin of the receptors is a man younger than 45 with Graves' ophthalmopathy. Each CDR3 is given with its conserved first and last residue. The D gene is left open where the match is weak. Size is stated for part of the rows, as once, few or many counts, or as a class when the clone is expanded.

>TRBJ2-3|TRBD1|TRBV10-3|few
CAISGQGLPRDTQYF
TGTGCCATCAGTGGACAGGGGCTCCCGAGGGATACGCAGTATTTT
>TRBJ2-7|-|TRBV27|many
CASSHDFSYEQYF
TGTGCCAGCAGTCACGACTTCTCCTACGAGCAGTACTTC
>TRBJ2-1|TRBD1|TRBV7-8|many
CASSPIGGGLSYNEQFF
TGTGCCAGCAGCCCCATAGGGGGCGGGTTGTCCTACAATGAGCAGTTCTTC
>TRBJ2-2|-|TRBV12-3/TRBV12-4|few
CATSGARTGELFF
TGTGCCACCTCGGGAGCGCGGACCGGGGAGCTGTTTTTT
>TRBJ1-2|-|TRBV2|many
CASSERNPRGYTF
TGTGCCAGCAGTGAAAGGAACCCTAGAGGCTACACCTTC
>TRBJ1-2|-|TRBV10-3|few
CAISTGESYGYTF
TGTGCCATCTCAACAGGCGAAAGCTATGGCTACACCTTC
>TRBJ2-7|-|TRBV7-2|many
CASSLSVETEQYF
TGTGCCAGCAGCTTAAGTGTGGAAACCGAGCAGTACTTC
>TRBJ2-5|TRBD1|TRBV7-2|few
CASSSPDRGEGETQYF
TGTGCCAGCAGCTCCCCGGACAGGGGGGAGGGAGAGACCCAGTACTTC
>TRBJ2-3|-|TRBV6-1|-
CASSGTPTDTQYF
TGTGCCAGCAGCGGGACCCCCACAGATACGCAGTATTTT
>TRBJ2-7|TRBD1|TRBV6-5|many
CASSYSSGTGGYEQYF
TGTGCCAGCAGTTACTCCTCCGGGACAGGGGGCTACGAGCAGTACTTC
>TRBJ2-7|-|TRBV28|few
CASGSEWGAHEQYF
TGTGCCAGCGGTAGCGAATGGGGGGCGCACGAGCAGTACTTC
>TRBJ1-4|-|TRBV6-1|few
CASQGGLGKLFF
TGTGCCAGCCAGGGTGGACTCGGGAAACTGTTTTTT
>TRBJ1-2|TRBD1|TRBV5-8|-
CASSSTGASYGYTF
TGTGCCAGCAGCTCTACAGGGGCGAGCTATGGCTACACCTTC
>TRBJ2-4|-|TRBV20-1|-
CSARDTDMRAKNIQYF
TGCAGTGCTAGAGATACGGACATGAGAGCCAAAAACATTCAGTACTTC
>TRBJ2-7|TRBD1|TRBV11-2|many
CASSLGTGVGEQYF
TGTGCCAGCAGCTTAGGGACAGGAGTGGGGGAGCAGTACTTC
>TRBJ2-1|TRBD2|TRBV3-1|few
CATMSGTSGYNEQFF
TGTGCCACCATGTCCGGGACTAGCGGTTACAATGAGCAGTTCTTC